One sample yielded the 8 T cell receptor beta chains listed below, sequenced in a study of T cell responses to AZD1222 COVID-19 vaccine. Generated by immunoSEQ multiplex PCR, the TCRdb table keeps only in-frame clones and is missing some. Of 90,000 to 100,000 clones listed, roughly 84% are singletons. The input for sequencing was peripheral blood, taken 28 days after the second AZD1222 dose. The receptor set was obtained from an adult who received the AZD1222 COVID-19 vaccine.

This chain links TRBV6-1 with TRBJ1-1; 7 bases map to TRBD1. This CDR3 is built from 14 residues. Germline CDR1 is MNHNS and CDR2 is SASEGT. Trimming cost V 3 bases and J 5 bases; bases outside gene matches: 6. The CDR3 loop is CASSEWTGVTEAFF. The CDR3 nucleotides are TGTGCCAGCAGTGAGTGGACAGGAGTAACTGAAGCTTTCTTT.

The chain couples TRBV27 to TRBJ1-5; unclear D gene. Trimming pared 7 bases from V and 1 base from J, leaving 20 bases between. The length of the CDR3 is 17 residues. Per the germline V gene, CDR1 is MNHEY and CDR2 is SMNVEV (reference sequence). The CDR3 protein is CASNPIPPEGSNQPQHF. CDR3 nucleotides: TGTGCCAGCAACCCAATCCCCCCGGAAGGGAGCAATCAGCCCCAGCATTTT.

This sequence joins TRBV10-1 and TRBJ1-5, with TRBD1 matching 8 bases. V shed 8 bases and J 3 bases; nucleotides not matched to a gene: 9. CDR1 is WNHNN and CDR2 is SYGVQD in the germline V gene (reference sequence). The CDR3 consists of 15 residues. CDR3 loop: CASSRGQIFNQPQHF. The CDR3 coding sequence is TGCGCCAGCTCCAGGGGGCAGATATTCAATCAGCCCCAGCATTTT.

The chain is built from TRBV7-9 and TRBJ2-3; possible D gene TRBD2, 5 bases. This CDR3 is 15 amino acids long. Germline CDR1 and CDR2: SEHNR and FQNEAQ (reference sequence). Trimming pared 3 bases from V and 2 bases from J, leaving 12 bases between. The CDR3 here is CASSFGGSYTDTQYF. The DNA for the CDR3 is TGTGCCAGCAGCTTTGGCGGGTCTTACACAGATACGCAGTATTTT.

The chain couples TRBV2 to TRBJ2-5; a weak D match, TRBD1 (6 bases). The V end was cut by 0 bases, the J end by 5 bases, with 10 bases between. CDR3 length: 14 residues. CDR1 and CDR2 from the germline V gene are SNHLY and FYNNEI. The CDR3 reads CASSEALGGETQYF. The CDR3 nucleotides read TGTGCCAGCAGTGAAGCGCTTGGGGGCGAGACCCAGTACTTC.

The rearrangement uses TRBV5-1 and TRBJ1-2; no definite D call. V was pared by 4 bases and J by 0 bases, with 10 bases between. This CDR3 region has 14 residues. Germline V CDR1 and CDR2: SGHRS, YFSETQ. CDR3: CASSPALPNYGYTF. Written as DNA, the CDR3 is TGCGCCAGCAGCCCGGCACTTCCTAACTATGGCTACACCTTC.

The chain combines TRBV7-8 with TRBJ2-7, with TRBD2 matching 10 bases. The V gene end was trimmed by 3 bases and the J gene end by 2 bases; junction bases not matched to a gene: 4. The CDR3 is 15 amino acids. Germline V gene sequence: CDR1 SGHVS, CDR2 FQNEAQ. Here the CDR3 DNA reads TGTGCCAGCAGCTTTCAAGCGGGAGGGCCCTACGAGCAGTACTTC. It encodes CASSFQAGGPYEQYF.

The chain employs TRBV21-1 and TRBJ2-1; the DNA was not compared with TRBD2, the D call given in the table. TRBV21-1 is reported as a pseudogene. This CDR3 has 13 amino acids. DNA for the CDR3: TGTGCCATTCTCCCCACTAGATGCGATGAGCAGTTCTTC. Amino acids: CAILPTRCDEQFF.